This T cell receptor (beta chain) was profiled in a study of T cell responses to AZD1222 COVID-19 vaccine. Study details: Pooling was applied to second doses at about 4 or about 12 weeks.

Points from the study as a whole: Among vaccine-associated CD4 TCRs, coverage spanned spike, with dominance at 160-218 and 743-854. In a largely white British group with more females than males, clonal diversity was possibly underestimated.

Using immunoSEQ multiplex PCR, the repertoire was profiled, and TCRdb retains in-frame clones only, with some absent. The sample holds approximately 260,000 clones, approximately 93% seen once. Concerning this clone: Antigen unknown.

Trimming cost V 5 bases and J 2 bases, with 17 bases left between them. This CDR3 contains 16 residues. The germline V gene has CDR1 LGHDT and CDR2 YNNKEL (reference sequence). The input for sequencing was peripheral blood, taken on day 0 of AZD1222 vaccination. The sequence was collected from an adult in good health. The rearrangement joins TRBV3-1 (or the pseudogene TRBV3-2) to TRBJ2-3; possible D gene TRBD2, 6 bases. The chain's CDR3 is CASSYYAGITTDTQYF. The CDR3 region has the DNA TGTGCCAGCAGCTACTATGCGGGAATTACCACAGATACGCAGTATTTT.